The 21 T cell receptor beta chains below come from one sample, sequenced in a study of cytotoxic CD8 clonotypes in ibrutinib-treated CLL. Some clones are missing from TCRdb's copy, which holds only in-frame ones; the method was immunoSEQ multiplex PCR. The top ten clones hold about 2.1% of a sample with over 100,000 clones, 70% to 90% of them seen once. The material sequenced was PBMCs, taken after 24 months of ibrutinib treatment. All receptors derive from a human donor with chronic lymphocytic leukemia.

The genes are TRBV18 and TRBJ2-3, with 13 positions matching TRBD2. The CDR3 consists of 21 residues. V dropped 6 bases and J dropped 4; count of bases not matched to a gene: 22. From germline, CDR1 is KGHSH and CDR2 LQKENI. The CDR3 spells CASSPPGLAGRPTTGPDTQYF. CDR3 nucleotide sequence: TGTGCCAGCTCCCCCCCGGGACTAGCGGGGCGCCCAACGACCGGTCCAGATACGCAGTATTTT.

The genes are TRBV7-6 and TRBJ1-2, with D possibly matching TRBD1 (6 bases). CDR1 and CDR2 (germline): SGHVS, FNYEAQ. V lost 5 bases and J 0 bases, leaving 10 bases between the germline ends. This CDR3 has 14 amino acids. The DNA for the CDR3 is TGTGCCAGCAGCCTGTCAGGGGCTAACTATGGCTACACCTTC. Protein sequence: CASSLSGANYGYTF.

This chain links TRBV27 with TRBJ2-2; no definite D call. This CDR3 is 11 amino acids long. Looked up from germline, CDR1 is MNHEY and CDR2 is SMNVEV (reference sequence). Trimming left V 5 bases short and J 3 bases short, with 1 base between. This CDR3 is CASSDTGELFF. The CDR3 DNA sequence: TGTGCCAGCAGTGACACCGGGGAGCTGTTTTTT.

The gene calls are TRBV19 and TRBJ2-4; 8 bases map to TRBD1. The CDR3 loop spans 12 amino acids. Germline V gene sequence: CDR1 LNHDA, CDR2 SQIVND (reference sequence). V shed 6 bases, J shed 15 bases, and the junction held 10 bases outside the gene matches. The CDR3 DNA reads as TGTGCCAGTAGCAGGGGGCAGTTGAGCTTGTACTTC. Translating gives CASSRGQLSLYF.

The chain combines TRBV4-1 with TRBJ1-4; TRBD1 matches at 7 bases. CDR1 is MGHRA, CDR2 YSYEKL, per germline. This CDR3 has 15 residues. Germline trimming cut 3 bases from V and 6 bases from J; bases unmatched to any gene: 7. DNA for the CDR3: TGCGCCAGCAGCCAGCTCGACAGGGATGATGAAAAACTGTTTTTT. This translates into CASSQLDRDDEKLFF.

The genes are TRBV4-3 and TRBJ1-3, with D maybe TRBD1 (5 bases). The germline V gene encodes CDR1 LGHNA and CDR2 YSLEER. CDR3 length: 15 residues. The V end was cut by 4 bases, the J end by 3 bases, with 13 bases between. In DNA, the CDR3 is TGCGCCAGCAGCCTGGAAAGGGGCAGTGGAAACACCATATATTTT. This translates into CASSLERGSGNTIYF.

A single count supports this clone. This chain connects TRBV27 to TRBJ2-3; 11 bases align to TRBD2. V lost 5 bases and J lost 8; bases outside the gene matches: 9. From germline, CDR1 is MNHEY and CDR2 SMNVEV (reference sequence). CDR3 length: 15 residues. The CDR3 loop reads CASSRLAGSKFTQYF. The CDR3 DNA is TGTGCCAGCAGTCGACTAGCGGGAAGCAAATTTACGCAGTATTTT.

A single count supports this clone. The chain recombines TRBV11-2 with TRBJ2-3, with 9 bases that match TRBD2. The V gene end was trimmed by 6 bases and the J gene end by 8 bases; junction bases not matched to a gene: 18. The CDR3 totals 17 residues. In germline, CDR1 is SGHAT, CDR2 FQNNGV. The CDR3 loop is CASSPFGLGTAGGTQYF. In DNA form, the CDR3 reads TGTGCCAGCAGTCCCTTCGGCCTAGGGACAGCGGGGGGTACGCAGTATTTT.

This clone was counted a few times. This rearrangement joins TRBV4-1 to TRBJ1-3; D gene ambiguous. The V end was cut by 0 bases, the J end by 0 bases, with 24 bases between. The V gene's germline CDR1 is MGHRA and CDR2 YSYEKL. CDR3 length equals 21 residues. Here the CDR3 reads CASSQEPPLWSQPNSGNTIYF. The CDR3 coding sequence is TGCGCCAGCAGCCAAGAACCCCCTCTATGGTCCCAACCGAACTCTGGAAACACCATATATTTT.

In its sample, this clone was seen a few times. The CDR3 DNA is TGTGCCAGCAGACTGGTCTCTGAAGCTTTCTTT. It codes for CASRLVSEAFF. The gene calls are TRBV6-1 and TRBJ1-1; D call uncertain. Germline V CDR1 and CDR2: MNHNS, SASEGT. The CDR3 spans 11 residues. V gave up 6 bases and J gave up 6 bases, with 8 bases separating them.

This chain connects TRBV9 to TRBJ2-3; possible D gene TRBD2, 7 bases. The V gene lost 2 bases and the J gene lost 1 base, with 14 bases spanning the gap. This CDR3 spans 16 amino acids. Germline V CDR1 and CDR2: SGDLS, YYNGEE. CDR3 bases: TGTGCCAGCAGCGTCCTTACAGGGAGGGGCACAGATACGCAGTATTTT. Its protein product is CASSVLTGRGTDTQYF.

This clone was detected only once. The chain is built from TRBV27 and TRBJ2-1; perhaps D is TRBD1 or TRBD2 (6 bases each). V shed 4 bases and J shed 6 bases, with 19 bases lying between them. The CDR3 is made up of 16 amino acids. Germline V lookup: CDR1 MNHEY, CDR2 SMNVEV (reference sequence). The CDR3 DNA reads as TGTGCCAGCAGTTCCTTAGGGGGGCGCGTACGCAATGAGCAGTTCTTC. Translating it yields CASSSLGGRVRNEQFF.

The rearrangement links TRBV9 to TRBJ2-2; no reliable D call. Trimming shortened V by 4 bases and J by 4 bases, and 17 bases separated the two germline ends. Germline V lookup: CDR1 SGDLS, CDR2 YYNGEE. The length of the CDR3 is 16 residues. CDR3 in DNA: TGTGCCAGCAGCCCCCAGTGGTACCGAGGCACCGGGGAGCTGTTTTTT. It is translated as CASSPQWYRGTGELFF.

CDR3 protein: CASSPWTGTTGELFF. Here the CDR3 DNA reads TGTGCCAGCAGCCCTTGGACAGGGACGACCGGGGAGCTGTTTTTT. The chain links TRBV9 to TRBJ2-2, with 8 positions matching TRBD1. CDR3 length: 15 residues. V was clipped by 4 bases and J by 5 bases; unmatched bases: 7. CDR1 and CDR2 from the germline V gene are SGDLS and YYNGEE.

The V call is TRBV9, the J call TRBJ1-1, with 7 positions matching TRBD1. Germline loops: CDR1 SGDLS, CDR2 YYNGEE. After removal of 3 bases from V and 1 base from J, the junction contained 6 bases not matched to a gene. The length of the CDR3 is 15 residues. The CDR3 sequence is CASSEGAGRNTEAFF. CDR3 nucleotide sequence: TGTGCCAGCAGCGAGGGGGCGGGGAGGAACACTGAAGCTTTCTTT.

The J gene is TRBJ2-7, the V gene TRBV5-6; D is uncertain. V lost 0 bases to trimming and J lost 3 bases, with 19 bases between them. CDR1 is SGHDT, CDR2 YYEEEE, per germline. The length of the CDR3 is 17 residues. The CDR3 nucleotides are TGTGCCAGCAGCTTGGCCCTGTTCCCCTTAAAATTCTACGAGCAGTACTTC. Residues: CASSLALFPLKFYEQYF.

CDR3 bases: TGTGCCAGCGCCACGCAGGGGTCCGCGACCGGGGAGCTGTTTTTT. It codes for CASATQGSATGELFF. The chain is built from TRBV28 and TRBJ2-2, with D possibly being TRBD1 (6 bases). Germline-derived CDR1 and CDR2 are MDHEN and SYDVKM. V was trimmed by 8 bases and J by 5 bases, leaving 18 bases between them. This CDR3 comprises 15 residues.

The table lists this clone with a few counts. The chain uses TRBV2 and TRBJ2-7; TRBD1 matches 7 bases. V lost 9 bases to trimming and J lost 3 bases; unmatched junction nucleotides: 8. CDR3 length: 13 residues. The germline V gene has CDR1 SNHLY and CDR2 FYNNEI. CDR3 amino acids: CARGRDSSYEQYF. CDR3 coding DNA: TGTGCCAGAGGTCGGGACAGCAGCTACGAGCAGTACTTC.

The rearrangement links TRBV28 to TRBJ2-7; 9 bases fit TRBD1. In germline, CDR1 is MDHEN, CDR2 SYDVKM. With 6 bases clipped from V and 4 bases from J, the junction kept 4 bases outside the gene matches. The CDR3 runs 13 residues. Written as DNA, the CDR3 is TGTGCCAGCAGACAGGGGGCAATGTACGAGCAGTACTTC. Translation gives CASRQGAMYEQYF.

The chain recombines TRBV28 with TRBJ2-4; 12 bases match TRBD2. Germline lookup yields CDR1 MDHEN and CDR2 SYDVKM. V lost 6 bases to trimming and J lost 7 bases; unmatched junction nucleotides: 7. The CDR3 runs 15 residues. This CDR3 is CASRPSGGGSNIQYF. As DNA, the CDR3 is TGTGCCAGCAGACCTAGCGGGGGGGGAAGTAACATTCAGTACTTC.

The chain couples TRBV7-8 to TRBJ1-2, with a tentative D call TRBD1 (5 bases). Looked up from germline, CDR1 is SGHVS and CDR2 is FQNEAQ. V lost 4 bases and J 9 bases, leaving 12 bases between the germline ends. The CDR3 spans 12 residues. In DNA form, the CDR3 reads TGTGCCAGCAGCTACAAGGACACTAGCTACACCTTC. It codes for CASSYKDTSYTF.